The clone carrying this T cell receptor beta chain occurred a few times. No antigen is known for it. The CDR3 runs 15 residues. Trimming stripped 2 bases from V and 8 bases from J, with 16 bases between. CDR1 and CDR2 from the germline V gene are SGHDT and YYEEEE. The data originate from a study of cytomegalovirus exposure and HLA in healthy donors. Study-wide results and limits: Most sequenced TCRs were rare (though some public TCRs occurred in many donors). When analyzed later, a missense DCLRE1C variant was found to be linked to TCR beta V- and J-gene trimming.

PCR used 60 Vbeta primers and 13 Jbeta primers. Clones were read by immunoSEQ multiplex PCR, and TCRdb kept only the in-frame ones, dropping some. Of more than 100,000 clones listed, about 9.1% are singletons. This sequence joins TRBV5-6 and TRBJ1-4; weak D call: TRBD1 (5 bases). Sequencing used PBMCs. This clonotype was obtained from a woman aged 40 to 55 in good health and CMV-seropositive. The CDR3 DNA follows: TGTGCCAGCAGCTTCTATGGGCAGGGTGACGAAAAACTGTTTTTT. This translates into CASSFYGQGDEKLFF.